Sequencing of this TCR beta chain was carried out in a study of shared clonotypes between healthy human individuals. On this clone itself: Antigen unknown.

The authors' processing: Filtering differed since immunoSEQ provided only junctions, with no quality scores. The assay was immunoSEQ multiplex PCR, and TCRdb's table has in-frame clones only and misses some. The V and J calls and clone size were taken over from that table, and D and trimming were inferred from the DNA. The sample contains some 630,000 clones, 72% of which appear only once. Overall study findings and caveats: Relative to clonotypes present in all four donors, those not shared had lower generation probabilities.

This receptor was identified in a woman aged 25 to 39 in good health. What was sequenced was memory CD4+ T cells sorted from blood. As to subset: CD45RA-negative fraction.

The CDR3 nucleotides are TGTGCCAGCAGCCTCCAGGGGGCTCGGACTGAAGCTTTCTTT. Translation: CASSLQGARTEAFF. The chain links TRBV28 to TRBJ1-1; TRBD1 matches at 8 bases. Germline CDR1 MDHEN, CDR2 SYDVKM. This CDR3 is 14 amino acids long. V was clipped by 6 bases and J by 5 bases; unmatched bases: 8.